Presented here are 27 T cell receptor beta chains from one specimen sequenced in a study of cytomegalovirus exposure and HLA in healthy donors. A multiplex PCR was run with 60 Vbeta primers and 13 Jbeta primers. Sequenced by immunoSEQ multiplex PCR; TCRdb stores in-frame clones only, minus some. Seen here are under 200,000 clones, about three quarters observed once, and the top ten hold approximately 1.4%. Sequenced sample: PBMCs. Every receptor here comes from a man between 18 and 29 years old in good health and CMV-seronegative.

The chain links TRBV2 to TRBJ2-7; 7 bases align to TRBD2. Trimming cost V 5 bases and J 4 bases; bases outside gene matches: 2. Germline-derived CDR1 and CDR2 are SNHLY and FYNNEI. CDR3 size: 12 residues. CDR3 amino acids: CASSPAGYEQYF. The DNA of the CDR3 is TGTGCCAGCAGTCCAGCGGGATACGAGCAGTACTTC.

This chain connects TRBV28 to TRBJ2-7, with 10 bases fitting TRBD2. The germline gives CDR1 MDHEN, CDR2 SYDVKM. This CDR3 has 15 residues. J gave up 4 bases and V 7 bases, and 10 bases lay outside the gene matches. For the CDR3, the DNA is TGTGCCAGCAAGAATGGCAGGACTAGCGGATACGAGCAGTACTTC. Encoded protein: CASKNGRTSGYEQYF.

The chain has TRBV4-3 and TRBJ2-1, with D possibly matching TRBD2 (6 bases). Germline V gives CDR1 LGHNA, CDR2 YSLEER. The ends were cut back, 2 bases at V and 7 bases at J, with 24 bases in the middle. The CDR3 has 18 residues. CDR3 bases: TGCGCCAGCAGCCAAAGCCAATATTTAGCCTGGGCGGGGAATGAGCAGTTCTTC. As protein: CASSQSQYLAWAGNEQFF.

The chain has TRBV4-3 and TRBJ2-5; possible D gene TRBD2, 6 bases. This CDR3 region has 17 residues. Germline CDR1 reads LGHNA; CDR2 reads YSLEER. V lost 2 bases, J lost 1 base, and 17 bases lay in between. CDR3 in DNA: TGCGCCAGCAGCCAACGGTACTTAGGAGGGGTCCAAGAGACCCAGTACTTC. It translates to CASSQRYLGGVQETQYF.

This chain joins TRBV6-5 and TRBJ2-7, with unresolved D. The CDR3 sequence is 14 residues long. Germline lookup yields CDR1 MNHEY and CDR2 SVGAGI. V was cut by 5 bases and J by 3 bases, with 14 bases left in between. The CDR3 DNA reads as TGTGCCAGCAGTATCTGGGTCTCAGGCTACGAGCAGTACTTC. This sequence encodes CASSIWVSGYEQYF.

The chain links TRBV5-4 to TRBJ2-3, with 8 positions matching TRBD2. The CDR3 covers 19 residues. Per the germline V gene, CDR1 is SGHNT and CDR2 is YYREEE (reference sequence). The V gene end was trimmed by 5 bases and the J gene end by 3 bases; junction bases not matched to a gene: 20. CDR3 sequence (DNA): TGTGCCAGCAGGGCGCTCCCTTACGAACGGGGGGGTGGGACAGATACGCAGTATTTT. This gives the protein CASRALPYERGGGTDTQYF. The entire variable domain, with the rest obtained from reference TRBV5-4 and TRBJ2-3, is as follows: ETGVTQSPTHLIKTRGQQVTLRCSSQSGHNTVSWYQQALGQGPQFIFQYYREEENGRGNFPPRFSGLQFPNYSSELNVNALELDDSALYLCASRALPYERGGGTDTQYFGPGTRLTVL.

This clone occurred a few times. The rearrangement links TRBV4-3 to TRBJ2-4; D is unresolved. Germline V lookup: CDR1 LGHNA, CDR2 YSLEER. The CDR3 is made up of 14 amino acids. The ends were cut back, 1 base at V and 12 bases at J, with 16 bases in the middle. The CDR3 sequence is CASSQGGPLSNQYF. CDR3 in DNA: TGCGCCAGCAGCCAAGGAGGCCCCTTGTCCAATCAGTACTTC.

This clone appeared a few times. In DNA, the CDR3 is TGTGCCAGCAGCCTACAGGACAGGGGCGAGCAGTACTTC. It translates to CASSLQDRGEQYF. The chain uses TRBV9 and TRBJ2-7, with 9 bases matching TRBD1. The length of the CDR3 is 13 residues. The germline V gene encodes CDR1 SGDLS and CDR2 YYNGEE. Trimming took 4 bases from V and 6 from J; bases not matched to a gene: 5.

The chain's CDR3 is CASSHSYEQYF. CDR3 coding DNA: TGTGCCAGCAGCCACTCCTACGAGCAGTACTTC. The chain is built from TRBV28 and TRBJ2-7; D is undetermined. Germline V gene sequence: CDR1 MDHEN, CDR2 SYDVKM. Trimming pared 6 bases from V and 0 bases from J, leaving 3 bases between. This CDR3 has 11 residues.

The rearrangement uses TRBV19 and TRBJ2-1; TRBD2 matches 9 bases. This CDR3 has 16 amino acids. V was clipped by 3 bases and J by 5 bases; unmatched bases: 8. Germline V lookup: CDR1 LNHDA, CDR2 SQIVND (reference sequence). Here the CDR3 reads CASSIPPSGNDNEQFF. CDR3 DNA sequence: TGTGCCAGTAGTATCCCCCCTAGCGGGAACGACAATGAGCAGTTCTTC.

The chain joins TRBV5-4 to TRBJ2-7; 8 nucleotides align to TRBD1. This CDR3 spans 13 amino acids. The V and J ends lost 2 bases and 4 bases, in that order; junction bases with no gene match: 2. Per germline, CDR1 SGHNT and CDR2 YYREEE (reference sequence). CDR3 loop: CASSFQGAYEQYF. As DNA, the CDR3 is TGTGCCAGCAGCTTTCAGGGGGCGTACGAGCAGTACTTC.

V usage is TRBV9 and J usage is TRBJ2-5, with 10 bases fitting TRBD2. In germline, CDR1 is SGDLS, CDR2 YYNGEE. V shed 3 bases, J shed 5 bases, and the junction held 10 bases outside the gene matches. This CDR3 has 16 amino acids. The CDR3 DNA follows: TGTGCCAGCAGCGACGAATTGAGCGGGAGGGCCGAGACCCAGTACTTC. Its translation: CASSDELSGRAETQYF.

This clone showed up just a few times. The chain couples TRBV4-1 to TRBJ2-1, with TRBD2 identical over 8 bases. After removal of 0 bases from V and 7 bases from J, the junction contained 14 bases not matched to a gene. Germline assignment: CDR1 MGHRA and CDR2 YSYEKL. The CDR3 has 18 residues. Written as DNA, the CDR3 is TGCGCCAGCAGCCAAGAACGCACAGGGACTAGGGGGTGGAATGAGCAGTTCTTC. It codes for CASSQERTGTRGWNEQFF.

CDR3 nucleotides: TGCGCCAGCAGCCCGGGACTGAGGGAGCAGTACTTC. It is translated as CASSPGLREQYF. J is TRBJ2-7 and V is TRBV5-1, with a possible D match to TRBD2 (6 bases). Trimming removed 4 bases from V and 7 bases from J, with 12 bases in between. The CDR3 runs to 12 residues. The germline gives CDR1 SGHRS, CDR2 YFSETQ.

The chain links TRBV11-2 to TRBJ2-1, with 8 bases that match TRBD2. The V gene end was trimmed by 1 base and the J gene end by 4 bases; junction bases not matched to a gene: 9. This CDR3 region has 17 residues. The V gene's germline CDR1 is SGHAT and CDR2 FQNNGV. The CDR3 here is CASSLVGAASGYNEQFF. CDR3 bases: TGTGCCAGCAGCTTAGTAGGGGCCGCTAGCGGGTACAATGAGCAGTTCTTC.

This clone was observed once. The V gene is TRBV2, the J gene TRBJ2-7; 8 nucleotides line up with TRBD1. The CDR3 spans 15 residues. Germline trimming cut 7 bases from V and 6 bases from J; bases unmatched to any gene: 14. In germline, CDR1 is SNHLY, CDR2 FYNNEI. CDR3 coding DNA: TGTGCCAGCATCCCTCGACAGGGGTCTAGGACCGAGCAGTACTTC. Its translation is CASIPRQGSRTEQYF.

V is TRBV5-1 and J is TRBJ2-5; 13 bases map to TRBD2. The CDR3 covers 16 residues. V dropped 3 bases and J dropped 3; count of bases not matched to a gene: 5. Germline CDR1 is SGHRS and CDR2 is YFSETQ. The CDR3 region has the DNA TGCGCCAGCAGCTGGACCGGGACTAGCGGGGAAGAGACCCAGTACTTC. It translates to CASSWTGTSGEETQYF. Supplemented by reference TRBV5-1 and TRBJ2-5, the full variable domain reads KAGVTQTPRYLIKTRGQQVTLSCSPISGHRSVSWYQQTPGQGLQFLFEYFSETQRNKGNFPGRFSGRQFSNSRSEMNVSTLELGDSALYLCASSWTGTSGEETQYFGPGTRLLVL.

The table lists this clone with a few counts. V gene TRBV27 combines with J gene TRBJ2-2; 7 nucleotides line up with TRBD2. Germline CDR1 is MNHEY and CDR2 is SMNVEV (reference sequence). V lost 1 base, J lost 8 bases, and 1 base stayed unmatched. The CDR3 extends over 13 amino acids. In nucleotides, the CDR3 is TGTGCCAGCAGTTTATGGGGAGGGGGGGAGCTGTTTTTT. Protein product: CASSLWGGGELFF.

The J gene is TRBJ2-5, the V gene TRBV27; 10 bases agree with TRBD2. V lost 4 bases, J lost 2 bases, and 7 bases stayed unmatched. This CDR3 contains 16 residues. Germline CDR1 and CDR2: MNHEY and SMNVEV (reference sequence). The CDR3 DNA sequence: TGTGCCAGCAGTTCCCCTAGCGGGAGCGGTCAAGAGACCCAGTACTTC. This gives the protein CASSSPSGSGQETQYF.

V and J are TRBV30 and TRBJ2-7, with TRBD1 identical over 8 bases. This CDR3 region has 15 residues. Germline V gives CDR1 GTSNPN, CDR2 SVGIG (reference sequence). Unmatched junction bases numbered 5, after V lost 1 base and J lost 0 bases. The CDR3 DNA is TGTGCCTGGAGTGGAGGGACAGGATTCTCCTACGAGCAGTACTTC. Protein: CAWSGGTGFSYEQYF.

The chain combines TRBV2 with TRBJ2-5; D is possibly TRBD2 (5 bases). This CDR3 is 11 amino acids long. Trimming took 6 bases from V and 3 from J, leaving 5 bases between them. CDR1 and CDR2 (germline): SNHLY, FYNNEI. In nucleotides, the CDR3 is TGTGCCAGCAGGGAGGAAGAGACCCAGTACTTC. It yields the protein CASREEETQYF.

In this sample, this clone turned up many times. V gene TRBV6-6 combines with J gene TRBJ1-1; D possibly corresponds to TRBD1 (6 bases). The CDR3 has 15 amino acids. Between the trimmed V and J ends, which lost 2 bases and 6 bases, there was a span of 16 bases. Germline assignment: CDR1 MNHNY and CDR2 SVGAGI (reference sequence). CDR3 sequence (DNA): TGTGCCAGCAGTTACCTGGACAGCCTGAGGGCTGAAGCTTTCTTT. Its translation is CASSYLDSLRAEAFF.

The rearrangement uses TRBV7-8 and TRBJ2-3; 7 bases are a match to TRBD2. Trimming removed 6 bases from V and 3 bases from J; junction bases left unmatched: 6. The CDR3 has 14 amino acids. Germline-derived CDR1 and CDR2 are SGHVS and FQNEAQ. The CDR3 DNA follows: TGTGCCAGCAGTGGGCTAGCGGATACAGATACGCAGTATTTT. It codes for CASSGLADTDTQYF.

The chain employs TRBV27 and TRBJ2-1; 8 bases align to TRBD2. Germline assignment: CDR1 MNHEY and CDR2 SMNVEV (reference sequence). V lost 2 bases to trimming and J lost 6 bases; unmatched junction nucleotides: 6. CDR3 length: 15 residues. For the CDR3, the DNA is TGTGCCAGCAGTTTAACATTAGCGGGAATCAATGAGCAGTTCTTC. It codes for CASSLTLAGINEQFF.

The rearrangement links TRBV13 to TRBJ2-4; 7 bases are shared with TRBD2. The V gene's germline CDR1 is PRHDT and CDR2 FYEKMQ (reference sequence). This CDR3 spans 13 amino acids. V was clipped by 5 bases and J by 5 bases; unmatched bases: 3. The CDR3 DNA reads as TGTGCCAGCAGCCGTCGGGGGGAAAACATTCAGTACTTC. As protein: CASSRRGENIQYF.

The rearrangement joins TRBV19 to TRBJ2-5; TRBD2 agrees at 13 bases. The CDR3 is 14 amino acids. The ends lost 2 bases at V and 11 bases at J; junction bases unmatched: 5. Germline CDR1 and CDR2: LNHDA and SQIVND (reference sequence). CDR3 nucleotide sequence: TGTGCCAGTAGTATAACCACTAGCGGGGGGGGTCAGTACTTC. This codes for CASSITTSGGGQYF.

CDR3 protein: CASSMSGVFGELFF. The CDR3 DNA sequence: TGTGCCAGTAGTATGTCCGGAGTATTCGGGGAGCTGTTTTTT. The rearrangement joins TRBV19 to TRBJ2-2; D unresolved. This CDR3 region has 14 residues. V dropped 3 bases and J dropped 7 bases, with 12 bases sitting between them. Germline V gene sequence: CDR1 LNHDA, CDR2 SQIVND (reference sequence).